This is a list of T cell receptor beta chains from one sample in a study of a mutant IDH1 vaccine in newly diagnosed glioma. For these TCRs, the target antigens are not known. Produced via immunoSEQ multiplex PCR; TCRdb's table is partial and in-frame only. Among some 61,000 clones, approximately 84% were seen once, and the ten largest hold less than 15%. The starting material was PBMCs, obtained from a glioma patient whose treatment included an IDH1 peptide vaccine. The receptors were gathered from a man between 18 and 29 years old with glioma. Each CDR3 is given with its conserved first and last residue. D genes are given only for firm matches. Expanded clones get a size class; other rows say once, few or many, or leave the size out.

V	size	D	J	DNA	CDR3
TRBV5-6	NA	NA	TRBJ2-5	TGTGCCAGCAGCGATACTAAAGAGACCCAGTACTTC	CASSDTKETQYF
TRBV7-3	NA	NA	TRBJ2-2	TGTGCCAGCAGCTTAATGGGGGAGCGGGAGCTGTTTTTT	CASSLMGERELFF
TRBV5-1	NA	NA	TRBJ1-5	TGCGCCAGCAGCTTCCTAGAGCATAGCAATCAGCCCCAGCATTTT	CASSFLEHSNQPQHF
TRBV7-9	NA	TRBD2	TRBJ2-2	TGTGCCAGCAGCTCTCGACTAGCGCCTATGAACACCGGGGAGCTGTTTTTT	CASSSRLAPMNTGELFF
TRBV2	NA	TRBD1	TRBJ1-4	TGTGCCAGCAGCTCGGGGCAGGGGGGAACCGAGGGAAAACTGTTTTTT	CASSSGQGGTEGKLFF
TRBV7-9	once	NA	TRBJ1-1	TGTGCCAGCAGCTTCATACGGACTGAAGCTTTCTTT	CASSFIRTEAFF
TRBV21-1	once	NA	TRBJ2-1	TGTGCCAGCAGCAACAGCGGGAGCTCCTACAATGAGCAGTTCTTC	CASSNSGSSYNEQFF
TRBV13	NA	NA	TRBJ1-1	TGTGCCAGCAGCTATGTTCAGGAATTATCTGAAGCTTTCTTT	CASSYVQELSEAFF
TRBV19	NA	NA	TRBJ2-2	TGTGCCAGTAGCTCTCCGGTTGCGACTACCGGGGAGCTGTTTTTT	CASSSPVATTGELFF
TRBV7-2	NA	TRBD1	TRBJ1-1	TGTGCCAGCAGTCTAAGGTGGGACAGGGTGAACACTGAAGCTTTCTTT	CASSLRWDRVNTEAFF
TRBV13	few	TRBD1	TRBJ2-2	TGTGCCAGCATCGACTTAGCCAGGAAGGGGCAGGGGGCGTTAGACACCGGGGAGCTGTTTTTT	CASIDLARKGQGALDTGELFF
TRBV10-3	NA	TRBD2	TRBJ2-1	TGTGCCATCAGTGCGCTAGCGGGAGATGAGCAGTTCTTC	CAISALAGDEQFF
TRBV4-1	NA	TRBD1	TRBJ1-2	TGCGCCAGCAGCCCACCGACAGGGGCGAACTATGGCTACACCTTC	CASSPPTGANYGYTF
TRBV5-5	NA	NA	TRBJ1-5	TGTGCCAGCAGGGGACCTAGCAATCAGCCCCAGCATTTT	CASRGPSNQPQHF
TRBV4-1	NA	TRBD1	TRBJ1-2	TGCGCCAGCAGCCGAACTTTAGGACAGGGGGATTACTATTACTATGGCTACACCTTC	CASSRTLGQGDYYYYGYTF
TRBV29-1	NA	TRBD2	TRBJ2-2	TGCAGCGCCCGACTAGCGGGAAGGTCCGGGGAGCTGTTTTTT	CSARLAGRSGELFF
TRBV7-9	NA	TRBD1	TRBJ2-1	TGTGCCAGCAGCTCACCCCCGGACAGGGTAAGCAATGAGCAGTTCTTC	CASSSPPDRVSNEQFF
TRBV7-9	once	NA	TRBJ2-1	TGTGCCAGCAGCTTAGGAGGGGGGGGAAAAAATGAGCAGTTCTTC	CASSLGGGGKNEQFF